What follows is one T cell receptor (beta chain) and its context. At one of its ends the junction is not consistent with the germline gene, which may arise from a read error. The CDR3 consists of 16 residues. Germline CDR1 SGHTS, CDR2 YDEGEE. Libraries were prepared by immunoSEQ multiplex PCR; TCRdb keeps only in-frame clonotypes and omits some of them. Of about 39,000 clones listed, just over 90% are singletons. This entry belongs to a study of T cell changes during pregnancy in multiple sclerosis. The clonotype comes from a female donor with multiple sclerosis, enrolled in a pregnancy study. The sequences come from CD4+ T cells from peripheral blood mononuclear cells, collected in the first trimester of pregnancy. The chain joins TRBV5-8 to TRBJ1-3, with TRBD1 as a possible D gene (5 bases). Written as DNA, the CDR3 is TGTGTCAGCAGCTTGGGATGGGGCCGCTCTGGAAACACCATATATTTT. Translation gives CVSSLGWGRSGNTIYF.